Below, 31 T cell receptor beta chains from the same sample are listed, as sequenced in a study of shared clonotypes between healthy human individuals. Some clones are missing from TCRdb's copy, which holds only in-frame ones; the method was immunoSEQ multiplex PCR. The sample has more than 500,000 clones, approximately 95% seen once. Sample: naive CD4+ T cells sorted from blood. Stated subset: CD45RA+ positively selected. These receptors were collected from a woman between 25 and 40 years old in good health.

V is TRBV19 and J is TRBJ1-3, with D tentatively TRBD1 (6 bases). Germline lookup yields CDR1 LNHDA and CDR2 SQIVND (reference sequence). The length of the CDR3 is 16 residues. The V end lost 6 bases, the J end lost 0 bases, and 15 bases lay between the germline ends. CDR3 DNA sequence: TGTGCCAGTAGCCTCGCGGACAGTCTCTCTGGAAACACCATATATTTT. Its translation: CASSLADSLSGNTIYF.

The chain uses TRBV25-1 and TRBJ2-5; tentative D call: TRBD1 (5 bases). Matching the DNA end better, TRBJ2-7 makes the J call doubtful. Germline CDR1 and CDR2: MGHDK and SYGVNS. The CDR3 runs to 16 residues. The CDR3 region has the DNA TGTGCCAGCAGTGAGGTTTGGACACGGAACTCCTACGAGCAGTACTTC. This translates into CASSEVWTRNSYEQYF.

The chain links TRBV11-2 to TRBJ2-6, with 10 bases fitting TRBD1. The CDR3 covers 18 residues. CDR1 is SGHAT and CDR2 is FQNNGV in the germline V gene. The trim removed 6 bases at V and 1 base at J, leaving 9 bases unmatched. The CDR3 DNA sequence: TGTGCCAGCAGATGGACAGGGGGGGTTTCATCTGGGGCCAACGTCCTGACTTTC. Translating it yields CASRWTGGVSSGANVLTF.

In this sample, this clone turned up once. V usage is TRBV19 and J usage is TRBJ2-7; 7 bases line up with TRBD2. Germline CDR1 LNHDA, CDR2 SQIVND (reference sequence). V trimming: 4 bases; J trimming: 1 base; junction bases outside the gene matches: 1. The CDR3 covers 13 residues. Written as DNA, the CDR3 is TGTGCCAGTAGTAGGCGGGAGTCCTACGAGCAGTACTTC. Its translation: CASSRRESYEQYF.

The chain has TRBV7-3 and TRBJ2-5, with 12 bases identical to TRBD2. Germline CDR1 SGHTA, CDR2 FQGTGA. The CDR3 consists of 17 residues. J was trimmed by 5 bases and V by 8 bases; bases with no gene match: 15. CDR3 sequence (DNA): TGTGCCAGCCCTAAGTGGCTAGCGGGAGGGCCCCGGGAGACCCAGTACTTC. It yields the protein CASPKWLAGGPRETQYF.

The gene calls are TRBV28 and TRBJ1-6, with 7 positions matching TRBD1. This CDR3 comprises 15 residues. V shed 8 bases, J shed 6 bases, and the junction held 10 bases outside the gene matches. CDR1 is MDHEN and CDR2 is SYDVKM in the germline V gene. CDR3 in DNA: TGTGCCAGCGAGGGGGCAGCAGTCCCTAATTCACCCCTCCACTTT. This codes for CASEGAAVPNSPLHF.

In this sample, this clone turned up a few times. The CDR3 nucleotides read TGTGCCAGCAGTTCGCCCACTGAAGCTTTCTTT. This translates into CASSSPTEAFF. The V and J genes are TRBV28 and TRBJ1-1; D unclear. Germline values: CDR1 MDHEN, CDR2 SYDVKM. The CDR3 length is 11 residues. Trimming removed 4 bases from V and 4 bases from J, with 4 bases in between.

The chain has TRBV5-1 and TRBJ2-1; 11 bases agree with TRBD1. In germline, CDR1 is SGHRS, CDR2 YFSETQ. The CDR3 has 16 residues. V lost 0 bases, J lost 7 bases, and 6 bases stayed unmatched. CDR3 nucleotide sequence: TGCGCCAGCAGCTTGGACGGGACAGGGGGGAGGAATGAGCAGTTCTTC. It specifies CASSLDGTGGRNEQFF.

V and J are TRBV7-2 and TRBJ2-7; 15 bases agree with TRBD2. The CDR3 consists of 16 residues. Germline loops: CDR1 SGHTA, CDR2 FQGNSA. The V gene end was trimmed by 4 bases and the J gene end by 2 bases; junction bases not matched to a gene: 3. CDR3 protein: CASSSRTSGRAYEQYF. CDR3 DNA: TGTGCCAGCAGCTCCCGGACTAGCGGGAGGGCCTACGAGCAGTACTTC.

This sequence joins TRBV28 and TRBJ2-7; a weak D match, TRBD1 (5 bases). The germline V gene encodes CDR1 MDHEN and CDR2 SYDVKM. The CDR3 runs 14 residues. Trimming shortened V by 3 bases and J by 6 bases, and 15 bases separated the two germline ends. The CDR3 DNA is TGTGCCAGCAGTTTTTTAGGGGTCTACTCCGAGCAGTACTTC. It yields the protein CASSFLGVYSEQYF.

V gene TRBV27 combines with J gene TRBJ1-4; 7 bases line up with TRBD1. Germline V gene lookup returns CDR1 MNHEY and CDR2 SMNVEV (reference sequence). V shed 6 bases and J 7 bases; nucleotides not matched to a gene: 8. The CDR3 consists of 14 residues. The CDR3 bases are TGTGCCAGCAGCTGGACAGGTCAGAGTGAAAAACTGTTTTTT. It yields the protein CASSWTGQSEKLFF.

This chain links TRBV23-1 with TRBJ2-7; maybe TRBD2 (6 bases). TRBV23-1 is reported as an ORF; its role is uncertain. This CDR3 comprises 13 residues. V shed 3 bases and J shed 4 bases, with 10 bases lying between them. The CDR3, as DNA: TGCGCCAGCAGTCACCTGACTAGTTACGAGCAGTACTTC. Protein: CASSHLTSYEQYF.

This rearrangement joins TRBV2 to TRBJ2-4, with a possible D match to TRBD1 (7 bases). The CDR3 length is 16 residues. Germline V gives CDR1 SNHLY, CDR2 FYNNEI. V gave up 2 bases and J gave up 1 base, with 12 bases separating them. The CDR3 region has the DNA TGTGCCAGCAGTGAATTCAGGGGGGTCGCCAAAAACATTCAGTACTTC. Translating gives CASSEFRGVAKNIQYF.

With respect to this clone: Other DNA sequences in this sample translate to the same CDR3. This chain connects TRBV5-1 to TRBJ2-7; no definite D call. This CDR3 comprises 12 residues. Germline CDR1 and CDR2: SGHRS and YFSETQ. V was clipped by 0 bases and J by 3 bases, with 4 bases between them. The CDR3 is CASSLVGYEQYF. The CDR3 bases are TGCGCCAGCAGCTTGGTTGGCTACGAGCAGTACTTC.

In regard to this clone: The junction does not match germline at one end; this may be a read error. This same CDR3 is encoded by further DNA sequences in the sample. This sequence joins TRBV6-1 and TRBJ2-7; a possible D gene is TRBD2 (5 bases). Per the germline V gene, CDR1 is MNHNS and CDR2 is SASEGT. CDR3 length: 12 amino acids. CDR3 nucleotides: TGTGCCAGCAGCGAAGGGAGTTACGAGCAGTACTTC. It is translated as CASSEGSYEQYF.

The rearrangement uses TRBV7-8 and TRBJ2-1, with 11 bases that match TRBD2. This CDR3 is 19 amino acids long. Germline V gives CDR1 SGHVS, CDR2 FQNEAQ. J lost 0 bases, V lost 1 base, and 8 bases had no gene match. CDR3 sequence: CASSLVGTSGFSSYNEQFF. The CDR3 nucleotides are TGTGCCAGCAGCTTAGTCGGGACTAGCGGATTTAGCTCCTACAATGAGCAGTTCTTC.

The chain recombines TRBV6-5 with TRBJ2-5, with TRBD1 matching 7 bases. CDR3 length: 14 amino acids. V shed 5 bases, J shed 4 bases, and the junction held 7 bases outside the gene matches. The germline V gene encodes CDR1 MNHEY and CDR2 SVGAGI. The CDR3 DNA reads TGTGCCAGCAGTCCTATATACAGGGGAGAGACCCAGTACTTC. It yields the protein CASSPIYRGETQYF.

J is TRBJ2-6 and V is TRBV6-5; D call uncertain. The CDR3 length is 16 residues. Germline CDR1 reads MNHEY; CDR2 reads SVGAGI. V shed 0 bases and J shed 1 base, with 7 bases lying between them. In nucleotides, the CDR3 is TGTGCCAGCAGTTACTCTGCCGGTTCTGGGGCCAACGTCCTGACTTTC. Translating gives CASSYSAGSGANVLTF.

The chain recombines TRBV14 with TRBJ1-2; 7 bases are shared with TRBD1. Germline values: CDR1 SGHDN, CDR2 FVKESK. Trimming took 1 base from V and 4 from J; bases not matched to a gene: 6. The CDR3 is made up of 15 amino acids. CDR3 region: CASSQGLQGPYGYTF. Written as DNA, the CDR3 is TGTGCCAGCAGCCAAGGCCTACAGGGGCCCTATGGCTACACCTTC.

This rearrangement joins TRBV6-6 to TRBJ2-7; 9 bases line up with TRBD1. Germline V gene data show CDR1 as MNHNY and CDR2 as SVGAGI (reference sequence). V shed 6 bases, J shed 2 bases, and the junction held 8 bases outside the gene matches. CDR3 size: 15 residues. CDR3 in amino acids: CASRPGTGKTYEQYF. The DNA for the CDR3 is TGTGCCAGCAGGCCCGGGACAGGGAAAACCTACGAGCAGTACTTC.

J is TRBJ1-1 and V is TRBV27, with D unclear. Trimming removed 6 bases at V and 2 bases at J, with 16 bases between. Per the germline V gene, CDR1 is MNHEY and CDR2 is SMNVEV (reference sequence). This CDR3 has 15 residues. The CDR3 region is CASSPEARFNTEAFF. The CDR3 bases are TGTGCCAGCAGCCCAGAGGCGAGGTTTAACACTGAAGCTTTCTTT.

CDR3: CASSESGQGSDTQYF. CDR3 DNA: TGCGCCAGCAGTGAGTCGGGACAGGGATCAGATACGCAGTATTTT. This chain links TRBV10-2 with TRBJ2-3, with 9 positions matching TRBD1. The V and J ends lost 0 bases and 4 bases, in that order; junction bases with no gene match: 2. The CDR3 extends over 15 amino acids. The germline V gene has CDR1 WSHSY and CDR2 SAAADI.

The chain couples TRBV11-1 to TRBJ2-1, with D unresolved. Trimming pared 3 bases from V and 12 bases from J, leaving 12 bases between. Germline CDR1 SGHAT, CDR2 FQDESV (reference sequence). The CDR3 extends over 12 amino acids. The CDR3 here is CASSFDPLGQFF. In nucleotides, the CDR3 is TGTGCCAGCAGCTTCGACCCTTTAGGGCAGTTCTTC.

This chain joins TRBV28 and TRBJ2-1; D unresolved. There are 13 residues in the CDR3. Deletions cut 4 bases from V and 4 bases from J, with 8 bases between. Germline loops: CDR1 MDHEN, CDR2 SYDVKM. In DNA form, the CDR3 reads TGTGCCAGCAGTTCCGATCAGTACAATGAGCAGTTCTTC. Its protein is CASSSDQYNEQFF.

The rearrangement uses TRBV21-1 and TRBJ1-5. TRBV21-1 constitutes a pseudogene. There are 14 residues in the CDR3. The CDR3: CASSIRELNQPQHF. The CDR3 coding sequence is TGTGCCAGTTCGATCCGGGAACTCAATCAGCCCCAGCATTTT.

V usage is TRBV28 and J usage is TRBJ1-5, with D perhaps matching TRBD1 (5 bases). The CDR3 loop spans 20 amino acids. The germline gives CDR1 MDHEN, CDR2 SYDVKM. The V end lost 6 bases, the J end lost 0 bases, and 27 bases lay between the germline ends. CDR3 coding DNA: TGTGCCAGCAGATTGTCCCTATTCAAGGCGGAGGGGTTTAGCAATCAGCCCCAGCATTTT. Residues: CASRLSLFKAEGFSNQPQHF. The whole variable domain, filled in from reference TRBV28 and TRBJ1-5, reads DVKVTQSSRYLVKRTGEKVFLECVQDMDHENMFWYRQDPGLGLRLIYFSYDVKMKEKGDIPEGYSVSREKKERFSLILESASTNQTSMYLCASRLSLFKAEGFSNQPQHFGDGTRLSIL.

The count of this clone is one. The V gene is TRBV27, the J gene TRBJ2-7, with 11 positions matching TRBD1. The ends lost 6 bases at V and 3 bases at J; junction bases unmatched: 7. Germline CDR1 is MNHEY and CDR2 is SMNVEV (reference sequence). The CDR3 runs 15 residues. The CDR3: CASRSSGTGGYEQYF. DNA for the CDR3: TGTGCCAGCAGATCCTCCGGGACAGGGGGCTACGAGCAGTACTTC.

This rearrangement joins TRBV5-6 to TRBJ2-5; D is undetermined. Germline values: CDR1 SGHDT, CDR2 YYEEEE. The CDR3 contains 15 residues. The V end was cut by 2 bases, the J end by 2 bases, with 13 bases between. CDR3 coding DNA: TGTGCCAGCAGCTTTCAGGTCGAAGGTCAAGAGACCCAGTACTTC. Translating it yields CASSFQVEGQETQYF.

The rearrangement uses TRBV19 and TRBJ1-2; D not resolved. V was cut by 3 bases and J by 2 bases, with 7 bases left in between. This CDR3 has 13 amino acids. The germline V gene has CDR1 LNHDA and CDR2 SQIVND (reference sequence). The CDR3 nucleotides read TGTGCCAGTAGTATGGTCCTGAACTATGGCTACACCTTC. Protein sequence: CASSMVLNYGYTF.

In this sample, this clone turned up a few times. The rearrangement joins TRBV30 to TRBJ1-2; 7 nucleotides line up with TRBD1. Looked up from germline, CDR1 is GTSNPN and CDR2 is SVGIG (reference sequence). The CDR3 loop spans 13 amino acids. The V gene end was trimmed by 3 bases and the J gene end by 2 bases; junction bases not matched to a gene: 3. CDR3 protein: CAWRKTGNYGYTF. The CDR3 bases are TGTGCCTGGAGGAAGACAGGGAACTATGGCTACACCTTC.

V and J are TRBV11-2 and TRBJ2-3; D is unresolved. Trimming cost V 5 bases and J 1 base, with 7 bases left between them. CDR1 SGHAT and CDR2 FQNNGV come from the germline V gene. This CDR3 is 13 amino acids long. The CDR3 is CASSPSGTDTQYF. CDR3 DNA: TGTGCCAGCAGCCCCTCGGGCACAGATACGCAGTATTTT.